The 16 T cell receptor beta chains below all came from one sample that was sequenced in a study of T cells in Graves' hyperthyroidism and ophthalmopathy. Amplified regions were TCR beta CDR3 sequences from RNA transcripts. An initial round of RT-PCR targeting the TCR CDR3 relied on the HTBI primer set. TCRdb called the multiplex PCR reads again in MiXCR, with one record for every CDR3 protein. The data contain 640,000 or so distinct CDR3 sequences, approximately 15% of them singletons. Specimen: blood. These receptors all come from a woman between 35 and 50 years old with Graves' ophthalmopathy.

This clonotype has a count of ten or more. This sequence joins TRBV14 and TRBJ2-7; TRBD1 might be the D (5 bases). This CDR3 contains 16 residues. Looked up from germline, CDR1 is SGHDN and CDR2 is FVKESK. Trimming pared 4 bases from V and 2 bases from J, leaving 18 bases between. CDR3 protein: CASSPRFPDTTYEQYF. The DNA of the CDR3 is TGTGCCAGCAGCCCCCGCTTCCCGGACACAACCTACGAGCAGTACTTC.

This clonotype was observed many times. The J gene is TRBJ1-5, the V gene TRBV12-3 or TRBV12-4; perhaps TRBD1 as D (5 bases). This CDR3 region has 17 residues. V lost 0 bases to trimming and J lost 0 bases, with 12 bases between them. The CDR3 nucleotides read TGTGCCAGCAGTTTAGCAGGGGAGGTGGTTAGCAATCAGCCCCAGCATTTT. Translation: CASSLAGEVVSNQPQHF.

Ten or more counts support this clonotype. V gene TRBV20-1 combines with J gene TRBJ2-5; 10 bases match TRBD2. The CDR3 consists of 17 residues. J gave up 5 bases and V 0 bases, and 12 bases lay outside the gene matches. Germline CDR1 is DFQATT and CDR2 is SNEGSKA (reference sequence). CDR3 bases: TGCAGTGCTAGAGATCCCCAGCGGGAGGGTCAAATGGAGACCCAGTACTTC. It is translated as CSARDPQREGQMETQYF.

This clonotype came up many times. The chain joins TRBV27 to TRBJ1-2; D gene ambiguous. V was clipped by 6 bases and J by 4 bases, with 15 bases between them. The germline V gene has CDR1 MNHEY and CDR2 SMNVEV (reference sequence). This CDR3 comprises 14 residues. CDR3 sequence (DNA): TGTGCCAGCAGCCCGTGGGCAGGTGGCTATGGCTACACCTTC. Amino acid sequence: CASSPWAGGYGYTF.

This clonotype was observed many times. This chain connects TRBV29-1 to TRBJ1-2; weak D call: TRBD1 (5 bases). CDR1 and CDR2 (germline): SQVTM, ANQGSEA. The CDR3 loop spans 14 amino acids. Trimming shortened V by 7 bases and J by 4 bases, and 19 bases separated the two germline ends. In DNA form, the CDR3 reads TGCAGCGCCTTGATTCCCCAGGGTGCCTATGGCTACACCTTC. Protein sequence: CSALIPQGAYGYTF.

The table lists this clonotype with a few counts. The chain employs TRBV5-1 and TRBJ2-5, with a weak D call TRBD1 (6 bases). Trimming took off 2 bases at V and 1 base at J, with 12 bases between the two ends. Germline V CDR1 and CDR2: SGHRS, YFSETQ. The CDR3 has 15 amino acids. For the CDR3, the DNA is TGCGCCAGCAGCTTCGGACAGCTACCCCAAGAGACCCAGTACTTC. The encoded protein is CASSFGQLPQETQYF.

Ten or more counts support this clonotype. The rearrangement links TRBV24-1 to TRBJ2-2, with 7 bases identical to TRBD2. The V segment lost 3 bases and the J segment 0 bases; nucleotides outside the gene matches: 6. This CDR3 comprises 17 residues. Germline CDR1 KGHDR, CDR2 SFDVKD. CDR3 residues: CATSDPRRGANTGELFF. CDR3 nucleotide sequence: TGTGCCACCAGTGATCCGCGCCGGGGGGCGAACACCGGGGAGCTGTTTTTT.

The chain combines TRBV6-1 with TRBJ2-7; 7 bases line up with TRBD2. Unmatched junction bases numbered 14, after V lost 6 bases and J lost 6 bases. There are 15 residues in the CDR3. Looked up from germline, CDR1 is MNHNS and CDR2 is SASEGT. CDR3 amino acids: CASSQEAGRLGEQYF. CDR3 sequence (DNA): TGTGCCAGCAGCCAAGAAGCCGGGAGGCTTGGCGAGCAGTACTTC.

V and J are TRBV12-3 or TRBV12-4 and TRBJ2-7; 7 positions agree with TRBD2. Trimming removed 1 base from V and 4 bases from J; junction bases left unmatched: 4. The CDR3 is 14 amino acids. The CDR3 sequence: CASSLVDGGYEQYF. CDR3 in DNA: TGTGCCAGCAGTTTAGTCGACGGGGGGTACGAGCAGTACTTC.

The sample holds many counts of this clonotype. The chain joins TRBV28 to TRBJ2-7; TRBD2 matches at 10 bases. The CDR3 is made up of 13 amino acids. With V trimmed by 8 bases and J by 5 bases, 6 bases remained unmatched. The germline V gene encodes CDR1 MDHEN and CDR2 SYDVKM. CDR3 region: CASQGGLADEQYF. CDR3 DNA: TGTGCCAGCCAGGGTGGACTAGCGGACGAGCAGTACTTC.

This clonotype was found a few times. The chain links TRBV11-1 to TRBJ1-1, with TRBD1 matching over 8 bases. The CDR3 runs to 16 residues. With V trimmed by 5 bases and J by 4 bases, 12 bases remained unmatched. The germline CDR1 and CDR2 sequences are SGHAT and FQDESV (reference sequence). The CDR3: CASSDHLRQGITEAFF. In DNA form, the CDR3 reads TGTGCCAGCAGCGACCACCTTAGACAGGGGATCACTGAAGCTTTCTTT.

This clonotype was seen only a few times. The chain links TRBV18 to TRBJ1-1; D ambiguous. Germline assignment: CDR1 KGHSH and CDR2 LQKENI. Trimming left V 3 bases short and J 0 bases short, with 11 bases between. This CDR3 is built from 15 residues. The CDR3 nucleotides read TGTGCCAGCTCACCCTTGTCCTCCATGAACACTGAAGCTTTCTTT. This gives the protein CASSPLSSMNTEAFF.

This clonotype was picked up many times. The chain employs TRBV24-1 and TRBJ2-5; 8 bases agree with TRBD2. V shed 7 bases and J 1 base; nucleotides not matched to a gene: 7. The CDR3 contains 15 residues. CDR1 and CDR2 (germline): KGHDR, SFDVKD. CDR3 in amino acids: CATSDSGGSQETQYF. The CDR3 nucleotides read TGTGCCACCAGCGACTCGGGGGGGAGCCAAGAGACCCAGTACTTC.

The chain couples TRBV13 to TRBJ2-7; tentatively, D is TRBD2 (5 bases). The germline V gene has CDR1 PRHDT and CDR2 FYEKMQ (reference sequence). The length of the CDR3 is 13 residues. Trimming stripped 5 bases from V and 6 bases from J, with 14 bases between. This chain's CDR3 is CASSQTGFSEQYF. CDR3 nucleotide sequence: TGTGCCAGCAGCCAGACGGGGTTCTCCGAGCAGTACTTC.

This clonotype appeared many times. The V and J genes are TRBV7-2 and TRBJ1-1, with TRBD1 as a possible D gene (5 bases). Trimming removed 1 base from V and 10 bases from J, with 16 bases in between. The CDR3 spans 14 residues. Germline CDR1 SGHTA, CDR2 FQGNSA. In nucleotides, the CDR3 is TGTGCCAGCAGCTTAGGCGGGGGACCGAGGGGAGCTTTCTTT. Its protein product is CASSLGGGPRGAFF.

This clonotype was counted many times. The J gene is TRBJ1-3, the V gene TRBV7-3; D is possibly TRBD1 (5 bases). CDR3 size: 16 residues. Trimming removed 4 bases at V and 4 bases at J, with 17 bases between. CDR1 is SGHTA and CDR2 is FQGTGA in the germline V gene. The CDR3 loop is CASSSPRGTSGNTIYF. Here the CDR3 DNA reads TGTGCCAGCAGCTCCCCGCGCGGGACCTCGGGAAACACCATATATTTT.